This T cell receptor beta chain was identified in a study of blood T cells in healthy people across ages. Study-level results: Measured against age, TCR beta diversity per million T cells decreased in a roughly linear manner.

This clonotype was seen a few times. Its specificity is not known. A second PCR, run for roughly 7 to 11 cycles, used a sample-barcoded 5' primer plus a J-beta primer mix. Each CDR3 protein gets one entry after TCRdb re-called the 5' RACE reads with MiXCR. The table has about 1.8 million distinct CDR3 sequences, roughly 52% seen once. Per-sample yields of isolated PBMCs were at least 6 million. This sequence originates from a middle-aged woman in good health. The sequenced sample was blood.

In DNA, the CDR3 is TGCGCCAGCAGCCCCACCGGGGGGGATGTTGATGGCTACACCTTC. This codes for CASSPTGGDVDGYTF. The rearrangement uses TRBV5-1 and TRBJ1-2; D might be TRBD1 (5 bases). Germline V gives CDR1 SGHRS, CDR2 YFSETQ. CDR3 size: 15 residues. The germline V and J ends were trimmed by 4 bases and 6 bases, with 19 bases remaining between them.